Following are 4 T cell receptor beta chains from one sample sequenced in a study of cytomegalovirus exposure and HLA in healthy donors. Primers: 60 Vbeta forward and 13 Jbeta reverse. Assay used: immunoSEQ multiplex PCR; TCRdb lists only in-frame clones, some missing. In the table there are approximately 140,000 clones, 70% to 85% of which are singletons. The specimen was PBMCs. Source of these receptors: a man aged 40-49 years in good health and CMV-seropositive.

Points on this clone: The identical CDR3 is also encoded by other nucleotide sequences in the sample. The DNA of the CDR3 is TGCGCCAGCAGCCCGGGACAGGGCACTGAAGCTTTCTTT. Protein sequence: CASSPGQGTEAFF. The rearrangement uses TRBV5-1 and TRBJ1-1, with 9 bases identical to TRBD1. Trimming at V came to 4 bases and at J to 4 bases, leaving 2 bases not matched to a gene. Germline CDR1 and CDR2: SGHRS and YFSETQ. CDR3 length: 13 residues.

This clone was seen only once. The rearrangement joins TRBV4-1 to TRBJ2-1; D not resolved. From germline, CDR1 is MGHRA and CDR2 YSYEKL. The CDR3 consists of 14 residues. V lost 3 bases, J lost 0 bases, and 6 bases lay in between. The CDR3: CASSQTLSYNEQFF. In DNA form, the CDR3 reads TGCGCCAGCAGCCAGACACTCTCCTACAATGAGCAGTTCTTC.

This chain connects TRBV30 to TRBJ1-1; weak D call: TRBD1 (5 bases). V lost 2 bases and J lost 7, with 14 bases in between. Germline lookup yields CDR1 GTSNPN and CDR2 SVGIG (reference sequence). This CDR3 has 13 residues. Here the CDR3 reads CAWSTQMGLEAFF. CDR3 nucleotides: TGTGCCTGGAGTACTCAGATGGGGCTTGAAGCTTTCTTT.

This clone was observed a handful of times. CDR3 sequence (DNA): TGTGCCAGCAGCCCCCTCGGACAGGGGGACGGAAACACCATATATTTT. Its protein is CASSPLGQGDGNTIYF. This chain connects TRBV9 to TRBJ1-3, with 10 bases that match TRBD1. Germline trimming cut 4 bases from V and 4 bases from J; bases unmatched to any gene: 8. The CDR3 contains 16 residues. The germline gives CDR1 SGDLS, CDR2 YYNGEE.